This T cell receptor (beta chain) emerged from a study of T cells expressing NK-cell markers. As for the study in general: TCR beta repertoires came from sorted CD3+CD56+NKG2C+, CD3+CD56+NKG2C- and CD3+CD56-NKG2C+ T cells. Study-wide results and caveats: Of the CD8+ T cell pool in 5 to 7 donors, roughly 1.0-7.5% was accounted for by dominant NKG2C+ clonotypes. One observes that, in a few donors, these clonotypes were also the leading ones within the CD3+CD56-NKG2C+ fraction.

UMIs were included in TCR beta cDNA generated by 5'RACE template switching. TCRdb reanalyzed the 5' RACE reads and collapses them to one entry per CDR3 protein, without DNA. The sample's table shows about 260,000 distinct CDR3 sequences. To note about this clonotype: Antigen unknown.

The CDR3 loop spans 14 amino acids. The sample comprised blood T cells: a sorted CD56 or NKG2C T cell subset, CD4+ or CD8+ T cells, or bulk PBMC T cells (not recorded which). The clonotype was recovered from a woman aged 18 to 75 in good health. The chain joins TRBV12-3 or TRBV12-4 to TRBJ2-5; lacking DNA, the TRBD1 call made by TCRdb goes unchecked. The CDR3 here is CASSPSRGRETQYF.